This TCR beta chain was found in a study of T cells after yellow fever vaccination. In germline, CDR1 is SGDLS, CDR2 YYNGEE. The CDR3 length is 16 residues. V was shortened by 0 bases and J by 2 bases, with 11 bases between the two germline ends. TCRdb called the 5' RACE reads again in MiXCR, with one record for every CDR3 protein. The data show a few hundred thousand distinct CDR3 sequences, about 15% seen once. V usage is TRBV9 and J usage is TRBJ2-2; tentative D call: TRBD1 (7 bases). This TCR derives from a man in his late teens or twenties who received the YFV17D yellow fever vaccine. This material consisted of PBMCs, taken 5 days after the first yellow fever vaccination. This CDR3 reads CASSVGGTVNTGELFF. Written as DNA, the CDR3 is TGTGCCAGCAGCGTAGGCGGGACAGTAAACACCGGGGAGCTGTTTTTT.